This note documents a single T cell receptor (beta chain) sequence. This record belongs to a study of control samples from healthy donors and cancer patients. With 2 bases clipped from V and 2 bases from J, the junction kept 0 bases outside the gene matches. Germline V gene lookup returns CDR1 MNHEY and CDR2 SVGAGI. This CDR3 contains 14 residues. Profiling relied on immunoSEQ multiplex PCR, and the TCRdb table lists in-frame clones only, not all of them. The sample has tens of thousands of clones, roughly nine tenths seen once. The TCR originated in a man aged 30 to 45 in good health. The sample taken for sequencing was blood. The V and J genes are TRBV6-5 and TRBJ1-2; 9 bases are a match to TRBD1. Here the CDR3 reads CASSYGTGNYGYTF. CDR3 coding DNA: TGTGCCAGCAGTTACGGGACAGGGAACTATGGCTACACCTTC.